This passage covers 26 T cell receptor beta chains from one sample sequenced in a study of CD8 T cells in ankylosing spondylitis. MiXCR was run by TCRdb on the 5' RACE reads, yielding one entry per CDR3 protein. The sample consists of hundreds of thousands of distinct CDR3 sequences, under 30% of them appearing once. Sequenced: blood, either unsorted or a sorted T cell fraction (not recorded which). These receptor sequences come from a male donor with ankylosing spondylitis or in good health (not recorded which).

The CDR3 reads CSARDRGQEAFF. The CDR3 coding sequence is TGCAGTGCTAGAGATCGAGGACAAGAAGCTTTCTTT. This chain connects TRBV20-1 to TRBJ1-1; possibly TRBD1 for D (5 bases). The germline V gene has CDR1 DFQATT and CDR2 SNEGSKA (reference sequence). The V end was cut by 0 bases, the J end by 8 bases, with 10 bases between. The CDR3 has 12 residues.

This chain's CDR3 is CSVGSHRDQPQHF. The CDR3 bases are TGCAGCGTTGGGTCTCACAGGGATCAGCCCCAGCATTTT. This sequence joins TRBV29-1 and TRBJ1-5, with D maybe TRBD1 (6 bases). V was pared by 4 bases and J by 5 bases, with 12 bases between. There are 13 residues in the CDR3. Germline lookup yields CDR1 SQVTM and CDR2 ANQGSEA.

This chain uses TRBV12-3 or TRBV12-4 with TRBJ2-5; possibly TRBD1 for D (5 bases). The CDR3 extends over 14 amino acids. The V gene lost 5 bases and the J gene lost 4 bases, with 14 bases spanning the gap. Here the CDR3 DNA reads TGTGCCAGCAGTCCACCAGGGAAGGGAGAGACCCAGTACTTC. It is translated as CASSPPGKGETQYF.

This clonotype turned up a few times. The V call is TRBV10-3, the J call TRBJ2-5; tentative D call: TRBD2 (6 bases). The CDR3 consists of 13 residues. Germline V gene data show CDR1 as ENHRY and CDR2 as SYGVKD. V gave up 4 bases and J gave up 0 bases, with 6 bases separating them. In DNA form, the CDR3 reads TGTGCCATCAGTGGGGACTACCAAGAGACCCAGTACTTC. It yields the protein CAISGDYQETQYF.

V usage is TRBV20-1 and J usage is TRBJ1-4; the match to TRBD1 covers 7 bases. J was trimmed by 4 bases and V by 3 bases; bases with no gene match: 17. Germline V gene sequence: CDR1 DFQATT, CDR2 SNEGSKA (reference sequence). There are 18 residues in the CDR3. The DNA of the CDR3 is TGCAGTGCTAGCGTGACCGGGACAGCGATTAGAAATAATGAAAAACTGTTTTTT. Translated: CSASVTGTAIRNNEKLFF.

This chain joins TRBV12-3 or TRBV12-4 and TRBJ2-1; 9 nucleotides align to TRBD1. The junction had 6 bases not matched to a gene; V was cut back by 1 base and J by 8 bases. The CDR3 covers 15 residues. CDR3 in DNA: TGTGCCAGCAGTTTAGGGGACAGGGTGTTTGATGAGCAGTTCTTC. It translates to CASSLGDRVFDEQFF.

This clonotype came up many times. The chain links TRBV7-3 to TRBJ2-1; TRBD2 aligns across 7 bases. V lost 5 bases and J lost 5; bases outside the gene matches: 0. The CDR3 sequence is 12 residues long. Germline V gives CDR1 SGHTA, CDR2 FQGTGA. The CDR3 DNA is TGTGCCAGCAGCCGGGGGGACAATGAGCAGTTCTTC. Its protein product is CASSRGDNEQFF.

The chain couples TRBV7-2 to TRBJ2-1; D might be TRBD2 (6 bases). CDR3 size: 14 residues. The germline V and J ends were trimmed by 7 bases and 2 bases, with 12 bases remaining between them. Germline V lookup: CDR1 SGHTA, CDR2 FQGNSA. CDR3 DNA: TGTGCCAGCACTAAAGGGACTCCCTACAATGAGCAGTTCTTC. Its protein product is CASTKGTPYNEQFF.

V and J are TRBV4-2 and TRBJ2-2, with D tentatively TRBD2 (6 bases). This CDR3 is built from 16 residues. CDR1 and CDR2 (germline): LGHNA, YNFKEQ. V gave up 4 bases and J gave up 2 bases, with 14 bases separating them. The CDR3 DNA reads TGTGCCAGCAGCCCGCGTGGGGCGGGAAACACCGGGGAGCTGTTTTTT. This codes for CASSPRGAGNTGELFF.

To note about this clonotype: This may be a read error: a much more frequent sequence differs by one nucleotide. For the CDR3, the DNA is TGTGCCAGCAGCCAGACTTCAGGGGGGAATCAGCCCCAGCATTTT. Translation gives CASSQTSGGNQPQHF. The chain uses TRBV6-2 or TRBV6-3 and TRBJ1-5; 7 bases agree with TRBD1. This CDR3 region has 15 residues. The V gene's germline CDR1 is MNHEY and CDR2 SVGEGT. V dropped 6 bases and J dropped 4; count of bases not matched to a gene: 9.

At least ten counts were recorded for this clonotype. This chain links TRBV5-1 with TRBJ2-1; D possibly corresponds to TRBD2 (6 bases). Trimming shortened V by 5 bases and J by 8 bases, and 11 bases separated the two germline ends. CDR1 SGHRS and CDR2 YFSETQ come from the germline V gene. The CDR3 covers 12 residues. The CDR3, as DNA: TGCGCCAGCAGAAGGGAGGTCCATGAGCAGTTCTTC. Translating gives CASRREVHEQFF.

The genes are TRBV6-5 and TRBJ1-1; D unresolved. Trimming took off 0 bases at V and 2 bases at J, with 4 bases between the two ends. Germline CDR1 MNHEY, CDR2 SVGAGI. The CDR3 contains 13 residues. The CDR3: CASSYSSNTEAFF. The DNA of the CDR3 is TGTGCCAGCAGTTACTCTAGCAACACTGAAGCTTTCTTT.

A remark on this clonotype: At one boundary the junction diverges from the germline segment, which might be a read error. In DNA, the CDR3 is TGCAGCGTCTTATCTGGGGCCAGCGTCCTGACTTTC. Residues: CSVLSGASVLTF. The chain employs TRBV29-1 and TRBJ2-6; possible D gene TRBD1, 5 bases. From germline, CDR1 is SQVTM and CDR2 ANQGSEA. This CDR3 region has 12 residues.

This clonotype came up many times. The chain carries TRBV5-5 and TRBJ1-2; TRBD1 aligns across 7 bases. Germline assignment: CDR1 SGHKS and CDR2 YYEKEE (reference sequence). This CDR3 spans 15 amino acids. V shed 1 base and J 7 bases; nucleotides not matched to a gene: 10. Here the CDR3 reads CASSLLVGSGGGYTF. The CDR3, as DNA: TGTGCCAGCAGCTTGCTTGTCGGATCAGGGGGTGGCTACACCTTC. Full variable domain (missing parts from reference TRBV5-5 and TRBJ1-2): DAGVTQSPTHLIKTRGQQVTLRCSPISGHKSVSWYQQVLGQGPQFIFQYYEKEERGRGNFPDRFSARQFPNYSSELNVNALLLGDSALYLCASSLLVGSGGGYTFGSGTRLTVV.

CDR3 protein: CASSLRERTWDEFF. CDR3 sequence (DNA): TGTGCCAGCAGCTTGCGGGAGCGCACTTGGGATGAGTTCTTC. The genes are TRBV5-5 and TRBJ2-1; D possibly corresponds to TRBD2 (6 bases). Germline CDR1 is SGHKS and CDR2 is YYEKEE (reference sequence). This CDR3 region has 14 residues. With 1 base removed from V and 14 bases from J, the gap between germline ends came to 19 bases. The complete variable domain, with remaining parts taken from reference TRBV5-5 and TRBJ2-1, reads DAGVTQSPTHLIKTRGQQVTLRCSPISGHKSVSWYQQVLGQGPQFIFQYYEKEERGRGNFPDRFSARQFPNYSSELNVNALLLGDSALYLCASSLRERTWDEFFGPGTRLTVL.

The chain has TRBV10-3 and TRBJ2-1; 7 nucleotides line up with TRBD2. Germline values: CDR1 ENHRY, CDR2 SYGVKD. The V segment lost 3 bases and the J segment 7 bases; nucleotides outside the gene matches: 3. The CDR3 is made up of 13 amino acids. CDR3 nucleotide sequence: TGTGCCATCAGTGACCGCGGGAGTAATGAGCAGTTCTTC. Translating gives CAISDRGSNEQFF.

The V call is TRBV11-2, the J call TRBJ2-3, with D possibly matching TRBD2 (5 bases). The CDR3 totals 16 residues. Germline CDR1 is SGHAT and CDR2 is FQNNGV. Trimming took off 6 bases at V and 0 bases at J, with 16 bases between the two ends. In nucleotides, the CDR3 is TGTGCCAGCAGAGGAGGTGGCTTATCTAGCACAGATACGCAGTATTTT. Protein sequence: CASRGGGLSSTDTQYF. Using reference TRBV11-2 and TRBJ2-3 for the parts outside the CDR3, the full variable domain is EAGVAQSPRYKIIEKRQSVAFWCNPISGHATLYWYQQILGQGPKLLIQFQNNGVVDDSQLPKDRFSAERLKGVDSTLKIQPAKLEDSAVYLCASRGGGLSSTDTQYFGPGTRLTVL.

This clonotype was counted at least ten times. The chain employs TRBV5-1 and TRBJ2-3; D not certain. This CDR3 has 13 residues. Between the trimmed V and J ends, which lost 4 bases and 6 bases, there was a span of 12 bases. CDR1 is SGHRS and CDR2 is YFSETQ in the germline V gene. The CDR3 reads CASSELIGDTQYF. The CDR3 coding sequence is TGCGCCAGCAGCGAACTGATAGGGGATACGCAGTATTTT.

This clonotype was seen many times. V gene TRBV20-1 combines with J gene TRBJ2-1; 8 nucleotides match TRBD2. V trimming: 1 base; J trimming: 5 bases; junction bases outside the gene matches: 7. Germline V lookup: CDR1 DFQATT, CDR2 SNEGSKA (reference sequence). The CDR3 extends over 15 amino acids. Here the CDR3 reads CSARVPGRVNNEQFF. CDR3 DNA sequence: TGCAGTGCTAGAGTTCCCGGGAGGGTGAACAATGAGCAGTTCTTC.

This clonotype was observed many times. The gene calls are TRBV20-1 and TRBJ2-3; D remains unclear. Germline V gene data show CDR1 as DFQATT and CDR2 as SNEGSKA (reference sequence). CDR3 size: 14 residues. The V end was cut by 0 bases, the J end by 2 bases, with 9 bases between. The CDR3: CSARDFRNTDTQYF. The DNA of the CDR3 is TGCAGTGCTAGAGATTTCAGAAACACAGATACGCAGTATTTT.

This clonotype was seen many times. V gene TRBV12-3 or TRBV12-4 combines with J gene TRBJ2-1; perhaps TRBD1 as D (5 bases). CDR3 length equals 11 residues. The V and J ends lost 3 bases and 10 bases respectively, with 7 bases between them. The CDR3: CASSFTGEQFF. Here the CDR3 DNA reads TGTGCCAGCAGTTTCACAGGAGAGCAGTTCTTC.

The chain links TRBV18 to TRBJ2-1; perhaps TRBD1 as D (6 bases). V lost 3 bases and J lost 8, with 14 bases in between. Looked up from germline, CDR1 is KGHSH and CDR2 is LQKENI. This CDR3 has 14 residues. The CDR3: CASSPGHSEDEQFF. In DNA form, the CDR3 reads TGTGCCAGCTCACCGGGACACTCCGAAGATGAGCAGTTCTTC.

This clonotype was seen ten or more times. The chain links TRBV6-5 to TRBJ1-2; D is unresolved. Germline CDR1 reads MNHEY; CDR2 reads SVGAGI. V was shortened by 6 bases and J by 9 bases, with 14 bases between the two germline ends. CDR3 length equals 12 residues. DNA for the CDR3: TGTGCCAGCAGGGCAAACGATTTCAGCTACACCTTC. This encodes CASRANDFSYTF.

The CDR3 DNA is TGTGCCGCTCAAAGGGACAGGGGTTACAATGAGCAGTTCTTC. Translated: CAAQRDRGYNEQFF. The chain combines TRBV10-3 with TRBJ2-1; 10 bases align to TRBD1. CDR1 is ENHRY, CDR2 SYGVKD, per germline. The junction had 8 bases not matched to a gene; V was cut back by 11 bases and J by 4 bases. The CDR3 totals 14 residues.

This clonotype was observed a handful of times. V is TRBV6-5 and J is TRBJ1-2, with D perhaps matching TRBD1 (5 bases). The CDR3 covers 14 residues. CDR1 MNHEY and CDR2 SVGAGI come from the germline V gene. The V gene lost 3 bases and the J gene lost 2 bases, with 10 bases spanning the gap. The CDR3 here is CASSYAQGNYGYTF. For the CDR3, the DNA is TGTGCCAGCAGTTATGCCCAGGGAAACTATGGCTACACCTTC.

This clonotype turned up a few times. The gene calls are TRBV20-1 and TRBJ2-3; the match to TRBD2 covers 8 bases. Per germline, CDR1 DFQATT and CDR2 SNEGSKA (reference sequence). The CDR3 has 15 amino acids. J was trimmed by 4 bases and V by 6 bases; bases with no gene match: 12. The CDR3 region is CSAEGSGLVSDTQYF. The CDR3 DNA reads as TGCAGTGCCGAGGGGTCGGGACTAGTATCAGATACGCAGTATTTT.